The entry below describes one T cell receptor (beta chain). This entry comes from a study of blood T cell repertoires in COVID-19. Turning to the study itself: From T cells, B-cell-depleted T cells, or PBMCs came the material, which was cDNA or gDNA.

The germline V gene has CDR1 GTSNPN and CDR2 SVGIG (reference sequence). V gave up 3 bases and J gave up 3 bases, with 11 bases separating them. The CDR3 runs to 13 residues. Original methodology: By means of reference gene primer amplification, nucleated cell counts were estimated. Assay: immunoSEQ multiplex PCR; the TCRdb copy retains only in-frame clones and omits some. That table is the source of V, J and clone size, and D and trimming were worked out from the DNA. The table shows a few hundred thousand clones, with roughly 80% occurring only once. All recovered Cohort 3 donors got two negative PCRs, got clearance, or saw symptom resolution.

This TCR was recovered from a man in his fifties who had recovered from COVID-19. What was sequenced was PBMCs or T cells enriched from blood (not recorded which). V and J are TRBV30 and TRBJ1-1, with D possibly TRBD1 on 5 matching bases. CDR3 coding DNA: TGTGCCTGGAGCCATAAAGGGGACACTGAAGCTTTCTTT. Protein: CAWSHKGDTEAFF.